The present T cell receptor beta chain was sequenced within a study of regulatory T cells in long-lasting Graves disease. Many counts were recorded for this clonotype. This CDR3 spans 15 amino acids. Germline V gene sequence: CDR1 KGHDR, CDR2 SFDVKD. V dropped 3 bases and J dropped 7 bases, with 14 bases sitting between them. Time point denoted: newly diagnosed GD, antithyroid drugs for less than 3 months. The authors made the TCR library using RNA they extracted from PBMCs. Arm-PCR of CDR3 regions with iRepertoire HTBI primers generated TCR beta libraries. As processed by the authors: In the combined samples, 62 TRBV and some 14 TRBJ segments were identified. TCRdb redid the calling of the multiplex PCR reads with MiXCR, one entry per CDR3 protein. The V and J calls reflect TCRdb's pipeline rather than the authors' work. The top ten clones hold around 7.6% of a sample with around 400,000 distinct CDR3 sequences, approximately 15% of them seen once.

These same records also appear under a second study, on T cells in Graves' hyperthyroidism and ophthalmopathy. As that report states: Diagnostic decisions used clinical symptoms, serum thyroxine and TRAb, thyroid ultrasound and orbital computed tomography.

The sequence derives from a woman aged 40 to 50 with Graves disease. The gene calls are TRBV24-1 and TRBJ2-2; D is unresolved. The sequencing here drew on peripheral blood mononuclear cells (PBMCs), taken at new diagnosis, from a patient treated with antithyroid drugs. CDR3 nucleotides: TGTGCCACCAGTGATAGGAATCGACCGGTCGGGGAGCTGTTTTTT. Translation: CATSDRNRPVGELFF.